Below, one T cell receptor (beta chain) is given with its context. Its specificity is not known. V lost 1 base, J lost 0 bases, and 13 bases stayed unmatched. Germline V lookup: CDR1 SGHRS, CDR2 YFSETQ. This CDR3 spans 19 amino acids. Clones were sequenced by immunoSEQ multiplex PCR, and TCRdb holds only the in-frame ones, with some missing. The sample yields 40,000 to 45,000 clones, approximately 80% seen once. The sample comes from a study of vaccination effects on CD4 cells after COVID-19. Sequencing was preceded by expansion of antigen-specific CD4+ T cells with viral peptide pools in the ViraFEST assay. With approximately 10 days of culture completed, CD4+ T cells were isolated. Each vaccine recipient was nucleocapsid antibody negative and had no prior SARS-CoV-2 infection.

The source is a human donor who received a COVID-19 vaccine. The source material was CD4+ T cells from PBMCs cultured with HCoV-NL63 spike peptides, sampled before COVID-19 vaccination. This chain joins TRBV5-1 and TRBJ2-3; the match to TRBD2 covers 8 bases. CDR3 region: CASSLPPSGGLSSTDTQYF. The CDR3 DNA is TGCGCCAGCAGCTTGCCCCCCAGCGGGGGCCTTTCTAGCACAGATACGCAGTATTTT. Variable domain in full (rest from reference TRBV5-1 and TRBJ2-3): KAGVTQTPRYLIKTRGQQVTLSCSPISGHRSVSWYQQTPGQGLQFLFEYFSETQRNKGNFPGRFSGRQFSNSRSEMNVSTLELGDSALYLCASSLPPSGGLSSTDTQYFGPGTRLTVL.